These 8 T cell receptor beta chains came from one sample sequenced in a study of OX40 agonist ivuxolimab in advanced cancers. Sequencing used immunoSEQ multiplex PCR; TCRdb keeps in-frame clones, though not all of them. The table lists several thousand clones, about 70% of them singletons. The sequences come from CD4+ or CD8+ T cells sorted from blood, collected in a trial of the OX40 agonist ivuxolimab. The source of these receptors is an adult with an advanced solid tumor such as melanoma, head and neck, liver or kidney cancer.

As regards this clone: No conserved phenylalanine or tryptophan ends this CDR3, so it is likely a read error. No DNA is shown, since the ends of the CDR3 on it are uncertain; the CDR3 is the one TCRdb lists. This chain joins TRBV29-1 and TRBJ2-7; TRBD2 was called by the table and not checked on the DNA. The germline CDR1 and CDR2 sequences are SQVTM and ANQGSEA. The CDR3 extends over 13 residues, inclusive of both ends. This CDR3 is CSVEGGSTYEQSS.

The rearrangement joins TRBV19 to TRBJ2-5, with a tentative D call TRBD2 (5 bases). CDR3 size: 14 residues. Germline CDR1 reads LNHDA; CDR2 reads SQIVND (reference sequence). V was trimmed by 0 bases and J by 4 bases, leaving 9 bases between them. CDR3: CASSIEGRGETQYF. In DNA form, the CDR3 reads TGTGCCAGTAGTATAGAGGGCCGGGGAGAGACCCAGTACTTC.

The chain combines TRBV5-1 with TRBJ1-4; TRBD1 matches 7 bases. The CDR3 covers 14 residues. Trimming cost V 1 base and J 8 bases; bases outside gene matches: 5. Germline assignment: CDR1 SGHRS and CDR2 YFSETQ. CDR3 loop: CASSLTGAGEKLFF. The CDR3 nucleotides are TGCGCCAGCAGCTTGACAGGGGCGGGAGAAAAACTGTTTTTT.

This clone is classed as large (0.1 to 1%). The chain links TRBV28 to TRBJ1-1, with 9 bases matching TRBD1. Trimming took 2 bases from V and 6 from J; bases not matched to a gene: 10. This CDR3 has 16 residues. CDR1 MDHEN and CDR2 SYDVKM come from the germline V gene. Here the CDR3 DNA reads TGTGCCAGCAGTTTAAATAATTGGGACAGGGATGCTGAAGCTTTCTTT. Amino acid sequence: CASSLNNWDRDAEAFF.

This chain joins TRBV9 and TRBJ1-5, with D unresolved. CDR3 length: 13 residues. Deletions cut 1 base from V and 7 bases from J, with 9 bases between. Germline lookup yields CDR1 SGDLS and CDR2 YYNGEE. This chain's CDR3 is CASSVSPGQPQHF. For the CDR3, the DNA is TGTGCCAGCAGCGTATCCCCTGGGCAGCCCCAGCATTTT.

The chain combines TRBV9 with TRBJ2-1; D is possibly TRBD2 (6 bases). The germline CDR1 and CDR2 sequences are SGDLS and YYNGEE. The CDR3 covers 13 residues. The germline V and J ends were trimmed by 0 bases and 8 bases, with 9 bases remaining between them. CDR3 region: CASSVGGLDEQFF. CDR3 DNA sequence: TGTGCCAGCAGCGTAGGGGGACTGGATGAGCAGTTCTTC.

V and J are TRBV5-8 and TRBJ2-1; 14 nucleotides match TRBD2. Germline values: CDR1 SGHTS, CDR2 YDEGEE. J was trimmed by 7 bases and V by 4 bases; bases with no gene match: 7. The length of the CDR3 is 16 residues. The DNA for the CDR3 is TGTGCCAGCAGCCAAGACGGACTAGCGGGAGGTAATGAGCAGTTCTTC. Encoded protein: CASSQDGLAGGNEQFF.

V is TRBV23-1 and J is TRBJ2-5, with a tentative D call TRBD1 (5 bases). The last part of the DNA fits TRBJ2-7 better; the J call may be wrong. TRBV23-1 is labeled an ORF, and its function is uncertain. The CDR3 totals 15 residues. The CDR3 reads CASSHATDPSYEQYF. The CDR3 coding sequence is TGCGCCAGCAGTCACGCGACAGACCCGTCCTACGAGCAGTACTTC.